This is a list of T cell receptor beta chains from one sample in a study of PD-1 blockade in classical Hodgkin lymphoma. Data came from immunoSEQ multiplex PCR; TCRdb stores just in-frame clones and leaves some out. Here the sample spans some 93,000 clones, around 80% being singletons. Material: peripheral blood mononuclear cells (PBMCs), obtained before the fourth cycle of nivolumab. The receptors were gathered from a human donor with classical Hodgkin lymphoma. Each CDR3 is given with its conserved first and last residue. A D gene is named only where the DNA matches it firmly. Not all rows give a size; the values are once, few, many and, for expanded clones, a class.

J gene	D gene	V gene	clone size	CDR3 protein	CDR3 DNA
TRBJ2-4	NA	TRBV5-6	NA	CASSLWGVGNIQYF	TGTGCCAGCAGCTTGTGGGGGGTAGGAAACATTCAGTACTTC
TRBJ2-3	TRBD2	TRBV5-1	few	CASSLGGGGTDTQYF	TGCGCCAGCAGCTTGGGTGGCGGGGGTACAGATACGCAGTATTTT
TRBJ2-7	TRBD1	TRBV29-1	NA	CSVERDRGYEQYF	TGCAGCGTTGAAAGGGACAGGGGTTACGAGCAGTACTTC
TRBJ2-3	TRBD2	TRBV9	NA	CASSVVAGPASTDTQYF	TGTGCCAGCAGCGTGGTAGCGGGACCGGCCAGCACAGATACGCAGTATTTT
TRBJ1-2	NA	TRBV27	NA	CASRLTVNYGYTF	TGTGCCAGCAGGTTGACGGTAAACTATGGCTACACCTTC
TRBJ2-1	NA	TRBV5-6	NA	CASSFGVWDNEQFF	TGTGCCAGCAGCTTCGGAGTTTGGGACAATGAGCAGTTCTTC
TRBJ2-2	TRBD2	TRBV7-6	NA	CASSLVAGGPHGELFF	TGTGCCAGCAGCTTAGTCGCGGGAGGGCCCCACGGGGAGCTGTTTTTT
TRBJ1-1	NA	TRBV10-3	NA	CAISESGGEAFF	TGTGCCATCAGTGAGTCGGGGGGCGAAGCTTTCTTT
TRBJ1-4	NA	TRBV30	once	CAWRRKVGEKLFF	TGTGCCTGGAGGCGAAAGGTTGGTGAAAAACTGTTTTTT
TRBJ2-3	TRBD2	TRBV7-6	NA	CASSQGLAGAQDTQYF	TGTGCCAGCAGCCAGGGGCTAGCGGGAGCCCAAGATACGCAGTATTTT
TRBJ2-5	TRBD1	TRBV5-1	NA	CASSLVGTASQETQYF	TGCGCCAGCAGCTTGGTGGGGACAGCCTCCCAAGAGACCCAGTACTTC
TRBJ1-2	TRBD1	TRBV7-2	NA	CASSQTGRDYGYTF	TGTGCCAGCAGCCAGACAGGGCGAGACTATGGCTACACCTTC
TRBJ1-4	NA	TRBV19	once	CASRSWGADEKLFF	TGTGCCAGTAGATCGTGGGGGGCTGATGAAAAACTGTTTTTT
TRBJ2-1	TRBD2	TRBV6-4	NA	CASLSGSAGNEQFF	TGTGCCAGCCTTAGCGGGAGCGCGGGCAATGAGCAGTTCTTC
TRBJ1-1	NA	TRBV30	NA	CAWLQTARWANTEAFF	TGTGCCTGGCTACAAACCGCGAGGTGGGCGAACACTGAAGCTTTCTTT
TRBJ2-7	NA	TRBV20-1	NA	CSALTGDSRYF	TGCAGTGCCCTCACGGGGGACTCAAGGTACTTC
TRBJ1-3	NA	TRBV5-1	NA	CASSSTGLSGNTIYF	TGCGCCAGCAGCTCGACCGGGCTCTCTGGAAACACCATATATTTT
TRBJ1-2	TRBD1	TRBV6-5	NA	CASSNRDREGYTF	TGTGCCAGCAGTAACCGGGACAGGGAGGGCTACACCTTC
TRBJ1-5	NA	TRBV1	NA	CTSSLHERGGRQPQHF	TGCACCAGCAGCCTCCACGAAAGGGGGGGGCGGCAGCCCCAGCATTTT
TRBJ2-2	TRBD2	TRBV5-1	NA	CASSLPLAGDNNGELFF	TGCGCCAGCAGCTTGCCCCTAGCGGGAGATAATAACGGGGAGCTGTTTTTT
TRBJ1-1	TRBD1	TRBV6-5	NA	CASSLQGAVTEAFF	TGTGCCAGCAGTTTACAGGGGGCGGTCACTGAAGCTTTCTTT
TRBJ1-5	NA	TRBV28	NA	CASTSGGYQPQHF	TGTGCCAGCACCTCGGGGGGGTATCAGCCCCAGCATTTT
TRBJ2-7	NA	TRBV25-1	NA	CASSGLLGTFEQYF	TGTGCCAGCAGTGGGTTACTGGGGACCTTCGAGCAGTACTTC
TRBJ2-7	TRBD1	TRBV19	NA	CASSPPGTGPYEQYF	TGTGCCAGTAGTCCCCCCGGGACAGGCCCCTACGAGCAGTACTTC
TRBJ2-1	TRBD2	TRBV9	few	CASSPTGTSVSGEQFF	TGTGCCAGCAGCCCCACCGGGACTAGCGTTAGTGGTGAGCAGTTCTTC
TRBJ1-5	NA	TRBV27	few	CASSLSGGNQPQHF	TGTGCCAGCAGTTTATCAGGGGGCAATCAGCCCCAGCATTTT
TRBJ1-1	NA	TRBV10-3	NA	CAISEYGGRTEAFF	TGTGCCATCAGTGAGTACGGAGGAAGGACTGAAGCTTTCTTT
TRBJ2-7	NA	TRBV30	NA	CAWSLGAGEQYF	TGTGCCTGGAGTCTGGGGGCGGGCGAGCAGTACTTC
TRBJ2-3	NA	TRBV20-1	NA	CSARVDTQYF	TGCAGTGCTAGAGTAGATACGCAGTATTTT
TRBJ1-3	NA	TRBV4-1	once	CASSQLGEGTDRGNTIYF	TGCGCCAGCAGCCAACTGGGAGAGGGAACTGATCGCGGAAACACCATATATTTT
TRBJ2-2	NA	TRBV11-2	NA	CASSLFPDFILGGELFF	TGTGCCAGCAGCTTATTTCCGGACTTTATATTGGGCGGGGAGCTGTTTTTT
TRBJ1-2	NA	TRBV5-1	NA	CASSLAPGTPGYTF	TGCGCCAGCAGCTTGGCCCCCGGGACGCCTGGCTACACCTTC
TRBJ2-1	NA	TRBV15	NA	CATSREISEQFF	TGTGCCACCAGCAGAGAGATCTCCGAGCAGTTCTTC
TRBJ1-3	NA	TRBV15	NA	CATSRSLTPSSGNTIYF	TGTGCCACCAGCAGATCTTTGACACCGAGCTCTGGAAACACCATATATTTT
TRBJ2-3	NA	TRBV30	NA	CAWSATGDFTDTQYF	TGTGCCTGGAGTGCTACAGGGGACTTCACAGATACGCAGTATTTT
TRBJ2-1	TRBD2	TRBV6-5	NA	CASSYSISGNDEQFF	TGTGCCAGCAGTTACTCGATTAGCGGGAACGATGAGCAGTTCTTC
TRBJ1-3	NA	TRBV5-1	NA	CASSLTPGDTIYF	TGCGCCAGCAGCTTGACCCCAGGCGACACCATATATTTT
TRBJ1-5	TRBD1	TRBV6-1	few	CASSNGQGGQPQHF	TGTGCCAGCAGTAATGGACAGGGAGGTCAGCCCCAGCATTTT
TRBJ1-3	NA	TRBV19	NA	CASQRTHGNTIYF	TGTGCCAGTCAAAGGACACATGGAAACACCATATATTTT
TRBJ2-7	TRBD2	TRBV5-1	NA	CASSLVSSGSYEQYF	TGCGCCAGCAGCTTGGTATCTAGCGGGAGTTACGAGCAGTACTTC
TRBJ1-1	NA	TRBV9	NA	CASSQGGPSTEAFF	TGTGCCAGCAGTCAGGGAGGGCCATCCACTGAAGCTTTCTTT
TRBJ2-2	TRBD2	TRBV9	NA	CASSAPGLVGAGELFF	TGTGCCAGCAGCGCGCCGGGACTAGTCGGGGCCGGGGAGCTGTTTTTT
TRBJ2-4	TRBD2	TRBV7-2	NA	CASSSSLAGEQYF	TGTGCCAGCAGCTCATCACTAGCGGGAGAGCAGTACTTC
TRBJ2-7	NA	TRBV5-8	NA	CASSYQRSYEQYF	TGTGCCAGCAGCTACCAGCGGAGCTACGAGCAGTACTTC
TRBJ1-5	TRBD1	TRBV6-5	NA	CASSKHGQGAQPQHF	TGTGCCAGCAGTAAACATGGACAGGGGGCTCAGCCCCAGCATTTT
TRBJ2-5	TRBD2	TRBV5-1	NA	CASSQLAGVETQYF	TGCGCCAGCAGCCAACTAGCGGGAGTGGAGACCCAGTACTTC
TRBJ2-7	NA	TRBV6-1	NA	CASSASGTRSLEQYF	TGTGCCAGCAGTGCCTCAGGGACACGGAGCCTCGAGCAGTACTTC
TRBJ1-1	TRBD1	TRBV11-2	NA	CASRGLGQGVAEAFF	TGTGCCAGCAGGGGGCTCGGACAGGGGGTTGCTGAAGCTTTCTTT